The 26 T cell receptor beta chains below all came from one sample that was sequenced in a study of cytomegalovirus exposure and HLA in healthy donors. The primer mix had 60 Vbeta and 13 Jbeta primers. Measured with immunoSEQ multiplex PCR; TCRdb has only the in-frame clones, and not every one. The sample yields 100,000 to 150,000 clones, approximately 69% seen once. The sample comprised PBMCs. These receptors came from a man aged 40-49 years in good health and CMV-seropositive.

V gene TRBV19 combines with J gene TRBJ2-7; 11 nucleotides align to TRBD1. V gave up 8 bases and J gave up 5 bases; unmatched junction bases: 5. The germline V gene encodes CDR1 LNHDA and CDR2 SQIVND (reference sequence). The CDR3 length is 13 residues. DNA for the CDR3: TGTGCCAGTTCGGACAGGGGGCATCACGAGCAGTACTTC. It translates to CASSDRGHHEQYF. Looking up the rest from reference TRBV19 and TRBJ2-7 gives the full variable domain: DGGITQSPKYLFRKEGQNVTLSCEQNLNHDAMYWYRQDPGQGLRLIYYSQIVNDFQKGDIAEGYSVSREKKESFPLTVTSAQKNPTAFYLCASSDRGHHEQYFGPGTRLTVT.

The CDR3 DNA reads as TGTGCCAGCAGCTCCGACGGGGGGATGGTCACTGAAGCTTTCTTT. Translation gives CASSSDGGMVTEAFF. The chain carries TRBV5-4 and TRBJ1-1, with D tentatively TRBD1 (5 bases). CDR1 is SGHNT, CDR2 YYREEE, per germline (reference sequence). V lost 3 bases and J lost 4, with 16 bases in between. The CDR3 covers 15 residues.

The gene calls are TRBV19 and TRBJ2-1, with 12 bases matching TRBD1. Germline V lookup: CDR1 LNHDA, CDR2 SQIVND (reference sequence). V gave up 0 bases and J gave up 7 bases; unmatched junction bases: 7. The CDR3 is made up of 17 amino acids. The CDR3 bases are TGTGCCAGTAGTATAGATTGGGACAGGGGGCTAAAGAATGAGCAGTTCTTC. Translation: CASSIDWDRGLKNEQFF.

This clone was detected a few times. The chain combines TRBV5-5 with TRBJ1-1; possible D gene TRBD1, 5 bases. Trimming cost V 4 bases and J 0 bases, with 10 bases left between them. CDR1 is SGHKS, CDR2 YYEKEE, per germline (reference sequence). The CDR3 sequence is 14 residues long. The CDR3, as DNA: TGTGCCAGCAGCCGCCAGGGTATGAACACTGAAGCTTTCTTT. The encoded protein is CASSRQGMNTEAFF. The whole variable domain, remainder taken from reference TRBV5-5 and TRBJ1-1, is DAGVTQSPTHLIKTRGQQVTLRCSPISGHKSVSWYQQVLGQGPQFIFQYYEKEERGRGNFPDRFSARQFPNYSSELNVNALLLGDSALYLCASSRQGMNTEAFFGQGTRLTVV.

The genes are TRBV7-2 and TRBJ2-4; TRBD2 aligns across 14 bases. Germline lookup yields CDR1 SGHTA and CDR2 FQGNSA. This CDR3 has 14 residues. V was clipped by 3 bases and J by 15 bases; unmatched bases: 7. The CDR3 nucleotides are TGTGCCAGCAGCTTCGGGACTAGCGGGAGTGTTTGGTACTTC. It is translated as CASSFGTSGSVWYF.

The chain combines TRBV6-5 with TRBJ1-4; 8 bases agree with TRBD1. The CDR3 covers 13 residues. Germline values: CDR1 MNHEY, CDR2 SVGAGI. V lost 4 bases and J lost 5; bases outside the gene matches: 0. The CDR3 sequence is CASSWDRNEKLFF. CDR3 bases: TGTGCCAGCAGTTGGGACAGGAATGAAAAACTGTTTTTT.

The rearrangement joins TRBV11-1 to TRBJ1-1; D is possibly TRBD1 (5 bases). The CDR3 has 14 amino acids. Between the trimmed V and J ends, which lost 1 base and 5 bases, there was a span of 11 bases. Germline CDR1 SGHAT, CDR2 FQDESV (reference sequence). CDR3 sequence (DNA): TGTGCCAGCAGCTTAGGACCTCAGGGTACTGAAGCTTTCTTT. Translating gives CASSLGPQGTEAFF.

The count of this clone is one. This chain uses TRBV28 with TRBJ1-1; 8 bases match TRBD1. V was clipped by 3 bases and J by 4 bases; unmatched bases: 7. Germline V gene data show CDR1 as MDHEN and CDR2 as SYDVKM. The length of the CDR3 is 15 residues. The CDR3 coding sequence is TGTGCCAGCAGTTTCCCTGCAGGGGGCGGCACTGAAGCTTTCTTT. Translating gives CASSFPAGGGTEAFF.

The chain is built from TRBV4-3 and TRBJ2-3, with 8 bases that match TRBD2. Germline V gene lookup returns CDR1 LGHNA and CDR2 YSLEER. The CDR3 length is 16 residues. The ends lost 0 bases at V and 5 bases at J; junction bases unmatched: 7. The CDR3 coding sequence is TGCGCCAGCAGCCAAGAAAACGGGAGGGCCGGAGATACGCAGTATTTT. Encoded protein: CASSQENGRAGDTQYF.

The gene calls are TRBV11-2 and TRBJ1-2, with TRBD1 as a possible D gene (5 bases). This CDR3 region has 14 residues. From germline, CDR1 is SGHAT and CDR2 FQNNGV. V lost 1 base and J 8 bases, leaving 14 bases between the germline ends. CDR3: CASSLAPTAGGYTF. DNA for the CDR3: TGTGCCAGCAGCTTAGCCCCGACAGCGGGAGGCTACACCTTC. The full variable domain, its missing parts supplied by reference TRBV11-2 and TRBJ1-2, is EAGVAQSPRYKIIEKRQSVAFWCNPISGHATLYWYQQILGQGPKLLIQFQNNGVVDDSQLPKDRFSAERLKGVDSTLKIQPAKLEDSAVYLCASSLAPTAGGYTFGSGTRLTVV.

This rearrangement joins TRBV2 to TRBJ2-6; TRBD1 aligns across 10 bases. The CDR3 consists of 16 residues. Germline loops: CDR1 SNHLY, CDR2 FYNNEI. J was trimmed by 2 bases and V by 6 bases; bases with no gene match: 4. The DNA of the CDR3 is TGTGCCAGCAGGGGACAGGGGTCCCCTGGGGCCAACGTCCTGACTTTC. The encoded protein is CASRGQGSPGANVLTF.

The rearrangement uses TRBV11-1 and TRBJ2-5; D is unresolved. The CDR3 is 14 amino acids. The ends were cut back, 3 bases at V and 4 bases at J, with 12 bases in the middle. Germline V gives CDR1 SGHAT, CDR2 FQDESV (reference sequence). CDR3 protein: CASSFGAPPETQYF. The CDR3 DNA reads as TGTGCCAGCAGCTTCGGTGCGCCCCCAGAGACCCAGTACTTC. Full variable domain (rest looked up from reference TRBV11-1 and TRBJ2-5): EAEVAQSPRYKITEKSQAVAFWCDPISGHATLYWYRQILGQGPELLVQFQDESVVDDSQLPKDRFSAERLKGVDSTLKIQPAELGDSAMYLCASSFGAPPETQYFGPGTRLLVL.

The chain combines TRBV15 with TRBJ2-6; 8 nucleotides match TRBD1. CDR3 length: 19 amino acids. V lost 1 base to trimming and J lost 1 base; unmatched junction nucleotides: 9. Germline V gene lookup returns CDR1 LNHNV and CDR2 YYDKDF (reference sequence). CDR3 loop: CATSRVRGQVFSGANVLTF. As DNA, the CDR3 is TGTGCCACCAGCAGAGTTCGGGGACAGGTATTTTCTGGGGCCAACGTCCTGACTTTC.

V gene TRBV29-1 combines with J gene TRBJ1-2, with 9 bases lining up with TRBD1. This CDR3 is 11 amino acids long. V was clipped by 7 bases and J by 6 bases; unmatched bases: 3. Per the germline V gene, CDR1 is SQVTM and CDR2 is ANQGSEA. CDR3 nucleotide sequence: TGCAGCGGACAGGGGGACAATGGCTACACCTTC. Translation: CSGQGDNGYTF.

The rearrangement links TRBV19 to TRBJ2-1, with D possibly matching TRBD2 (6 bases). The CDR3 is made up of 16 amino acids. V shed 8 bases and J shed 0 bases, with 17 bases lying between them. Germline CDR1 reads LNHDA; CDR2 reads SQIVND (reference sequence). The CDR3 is CASQLTATSSYNEQFF. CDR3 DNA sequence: TGTGCCAGTCAATTGACAGCGACTAGCTCCTACAATGAGCAGTTCTTC.

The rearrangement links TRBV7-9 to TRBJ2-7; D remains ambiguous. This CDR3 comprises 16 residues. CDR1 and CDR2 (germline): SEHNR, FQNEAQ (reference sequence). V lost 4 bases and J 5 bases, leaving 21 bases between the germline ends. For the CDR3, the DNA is TGTGCCAGCAGCTCCCCAGTTAGCCCCCCGGCGAACGAGCAGTACTTC. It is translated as CASSSPVSPPANEQYF.

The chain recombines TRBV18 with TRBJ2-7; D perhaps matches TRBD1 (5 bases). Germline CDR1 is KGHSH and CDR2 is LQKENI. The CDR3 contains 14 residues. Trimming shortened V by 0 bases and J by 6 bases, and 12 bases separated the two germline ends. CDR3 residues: CASSPPLGAAEQYF. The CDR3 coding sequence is TGTGCCAGCTCACCACCCTTAGGGGCGGCCGAGCAGTACTTC. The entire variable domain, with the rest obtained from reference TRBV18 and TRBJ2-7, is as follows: NAGVMQNPRHLVRRRGQEARLRCSPMKGHSHVYWYRQLPEEGLKFMVYLQKENIIDESGMPKERFSAEFPKEGPSILRIQQVVRGDSAAYFCASSPPLGAAEQYFGPGTRLTVT.

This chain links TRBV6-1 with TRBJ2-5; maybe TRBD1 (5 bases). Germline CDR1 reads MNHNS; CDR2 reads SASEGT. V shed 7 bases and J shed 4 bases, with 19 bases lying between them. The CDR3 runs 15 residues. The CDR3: CASNPTQAGPETQYF. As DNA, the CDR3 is TGTGCCAGCAATCCCACACAGGCTGGTCCAGAGACCCAGTACTTC.

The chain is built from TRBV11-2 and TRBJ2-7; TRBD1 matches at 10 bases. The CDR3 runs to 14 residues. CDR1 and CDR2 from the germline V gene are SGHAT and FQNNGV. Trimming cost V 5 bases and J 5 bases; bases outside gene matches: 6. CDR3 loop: CASSDPTGGHEQYF. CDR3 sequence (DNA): TGTGCCAGCAGCGACCCGACAGGGGGCCACGAGCAGTACTTC.

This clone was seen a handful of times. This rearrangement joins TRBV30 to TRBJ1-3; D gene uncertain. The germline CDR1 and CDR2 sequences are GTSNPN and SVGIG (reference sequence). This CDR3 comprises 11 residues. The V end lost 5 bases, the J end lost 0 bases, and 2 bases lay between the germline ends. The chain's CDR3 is CAWHSGNTIYF. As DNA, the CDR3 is TGTGCCTGGCACTCTGGAAACACCATATATTTT. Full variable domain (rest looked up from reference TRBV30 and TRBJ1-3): SQTIHQWPATLVQPVGSPLSLECTVEGTSNPNLYWYRQAAGRGLQLLFYSVGIGQISSEVPQNLSASRPQDRQFILSSKKLLLSDSGFYLCAWHSGNTIYFGEGSWLTVV.

In DNA, the CDR3 is TGTGCCAGCAGCTTGGCCGGCGGCAGGGCCCGTCAGCCCCAGCATTTT. This translates into CASSLAGGRARQPQHF. This chain uses TRBV5-8 with TRBJ1-5, with a possible D match to TRBD1 (5 bases). Germline CDR1 SGHTS, CDR2 YDEGEE. The CDR3 has 16 residues. Trimming stripped 0 bases from V and 6 bases from J, with 16 bases between.

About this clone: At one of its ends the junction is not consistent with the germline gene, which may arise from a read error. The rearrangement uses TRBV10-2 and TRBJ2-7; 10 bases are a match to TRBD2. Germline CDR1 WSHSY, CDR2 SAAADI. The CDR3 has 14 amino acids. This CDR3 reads CASSPSGGSCEQYF. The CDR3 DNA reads TGCGCCAGCAGTCCTAGCGGGGGATCCTGCGAGCAGTACTTC.

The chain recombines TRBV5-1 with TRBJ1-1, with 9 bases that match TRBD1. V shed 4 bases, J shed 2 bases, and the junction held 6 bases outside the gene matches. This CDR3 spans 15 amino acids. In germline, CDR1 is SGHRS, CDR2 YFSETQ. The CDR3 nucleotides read TGCGCCAGCAGCCACGGGACAGGGTTTAACACTGAAGCTTTCTTT. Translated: CASSHGTGFNTEAFF. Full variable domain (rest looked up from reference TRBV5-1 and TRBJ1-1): KAGVTQTPRYLIKTRGQQVTLSCSPISGHRSVSWYQQTPGQGLQFLFEYFSETQRNKGNFPGRFSGRQFSNSRSEMNVSTLELGDSALYLCASSHGTGFNTEAFFGQGTRLTVV.

The CDR3 DNA follows: TGCGCCAGCAGCTTGGTAGCGCCGAGCACAGATACGCAGTATTTT. This encodes CASSLVAPSTDTQYF. The chain carries TRBV5-1 and TRBJ2-3; the D gene is possibly TRBD2 (5 bases). From germline, CDR1 is SGHRS and CDR2 YFSETQ. V was shortened by 0 bases and J by 0 bases, with 8 bases between the two germline ends. The length of the CDR3 is 15 residues.

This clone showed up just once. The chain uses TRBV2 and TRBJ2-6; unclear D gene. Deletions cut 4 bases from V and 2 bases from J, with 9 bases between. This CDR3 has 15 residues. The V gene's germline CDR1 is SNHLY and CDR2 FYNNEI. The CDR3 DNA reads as TGTGCCAGCAGTGCGGGTCTAGCTGGGGCCAACGTCCTGACTTTC. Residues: CASSAGLAGANVLTF.

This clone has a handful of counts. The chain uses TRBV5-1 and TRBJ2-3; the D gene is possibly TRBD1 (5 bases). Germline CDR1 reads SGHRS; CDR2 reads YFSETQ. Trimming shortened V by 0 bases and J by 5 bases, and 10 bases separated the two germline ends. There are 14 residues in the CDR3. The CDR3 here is CASSLELRGDTQYF. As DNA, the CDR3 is TGCGCCAGCAGCTTGGAGCTTAGGGGAGATACGCAGTATTTT.